A selection of T cell receptor beta chains follows, all from one sample in a study of blood T cell repertoires in COVID-19. Sequencing was performed with immunoSEQ multiplex PCR; in TCRdb, only in-frame clones are kept and a portion is missing. Of 400,000 to 450,000 clones listed, 75% to 90% were seen once; the top ten hold around 1.1%. What was sequenced was PBMCs or T cells enriched from blood (not recorded which). These TCRs come from a man between 25 and 39 years old who had recovered from COVID-19. Both conserved end residues are part of each CDR3. The order of the fields is V gene, D gene, J gene, clone size, CDR3 protein, CDR3 DNA. D genes are given only for firm matches. Clone size is given for some rows only: seen once, a few or many times, or a class if the clone is expanded.

TRBV18,-,TRBJ2-3,-,CASSPPVGDTQYF,TGTGCCAGCTCACCACCTGTCGGAGATACGCAGTATTTT
TRBV5-4,TRBD1,TRBJ2-2,-,CASSLVQGASAGELFF,TGTGCCAGCAGCTTGGTTCAGGGGGCCAGCGCCGGGGAGCTGTTTTTT
TRBV28,TRBD1,TRBJ1-2,once,CASSFAGGGYGYTF,TGTGCCAGCAGTTTTGCAGGGGGAGGCTATGGCTACACCTTC
TRBV6-6,-,TRBJ2-2,-,CASFRTAANTGELFF,TGTGCCAGCTTTAGGACTGCCGCGAACACCGGGGAGCTGTTTTTT
TRBV6-5,TRBD1,TRBJ2-7,-,CASRTGSTIGQYF,TGTGCCAGCAGGACAGGGTCCACCATCGGGCAGTACTTC
TRBV19,TRBD2,TRBJ2-3,-,CASEGASGDTDTQYF,TGTGCCAGTGAGGGGGCTAGCGGGGACACAGATACGCAGTATTTT
TRBV5-1,TRBD2,TRBJ2-3,-,CASSLRPGGDTQYF,TGCGCCAGCAGCTTGCGGCCGGGGGGAGATACGCAGTATTTT
TRBV28,-,TRBJ2-7,-,CASSSSGGFSEEQYF,TGTGCCAGCAGTTCCTCAGGGGGGTTCTCCGAAGAGCAGTACTTC
TRBV7-2,-,TRBJ1-5,-,CASRGGSSNQPQHF,TGTGCCAGCAGGGGGGGAAGTAGCAATCAGCCCCAGCATTTT
TRBV10-2,-,TRBJ1-1,-,CASKTGPKGMNTEAFF,TGCGCCAGCAAAACAGGACCTAAGGGCATGAACACTGAAGCTTTCTTT
TRBV10-3,-,TRBJ2-1,-,CAISASSSSYNEQFF,TGTGCCATCAGTGCTAGCAGCAGCTCCTACAATGAGCAGTTCTTC
TRBV16,TRBD1,TRBJ1-5,-,CASSHGQGLNQPQHF,TGTGCCAGCAGCCACGGACAGGGTTTAAATCAGCCCCAGCATTTT
TRBV28,-,TRBJ1-6,-,CASSPGRASPLHF,TGTGCCAGCAGCCCCGGGAGGGCCTCACCCCTCCACTTT
TRBV6-5,-,TRBJ1-4,-,CASSYRGEANEKLFF,TGTGCCAGCAGTTATCGGGGGGAGGCTAATGAAAAACTGTTTTTT
TRBV12-1,-,TRBJ1-2,-,CASSFVSPTGEGGYTF,TGTGCCAGCAGCTTTGTTTCCCCGACAGGGGAGGGAGGCTACACCTTC
TRBV7-3,TRBD2,TRBJ2-1,-,CASSGLAGEGNEQFF,TGTGCCAGCAGCGGACTAGCGGGAGAAGGCAATGAGCAGTTCTTC
TRBV28,-,TRBJ1-2,-,CASSLEGVRGYTF,TGTGCCAGCAGTTTAGAGGGAGTGAGGGGCTACACCTTC
TRBV2,-,TRBJ1-3,-,CASSEGTGNTIYF,TGTGCCAGCAGTGAAGGGACAGGAAACACCATATATTTT
TRBV5-4,TRBD2,TRBJ2-5,-,CASSRGLAGPQETQYF,TGTGCCAGCAGCAGGGGACTAGCGGGGCCCCAAGAGACCCAGTACTTC
TRBV28,-,TRBJ2-7,-,CASSVLAGAYEQYF,TGTGCCAGCAGTGTGCTAGCAGGGGCCTACGAGCAGTACTTC
TRBV19,-,TRBJ1-5,-,CASSRGLDSNQPQHF,TGTGCCAGTAGTAGGGGGCTCGATAGCAATCAGCCCCAGCATTTT
TRBV10-2,TRBD2,TRBJ2-7,-,CASSESLAGGIEQYF,TGCGCCAGCAGTGAGTCACTAGCGGGAGGAATTGAGCAGTACTTC